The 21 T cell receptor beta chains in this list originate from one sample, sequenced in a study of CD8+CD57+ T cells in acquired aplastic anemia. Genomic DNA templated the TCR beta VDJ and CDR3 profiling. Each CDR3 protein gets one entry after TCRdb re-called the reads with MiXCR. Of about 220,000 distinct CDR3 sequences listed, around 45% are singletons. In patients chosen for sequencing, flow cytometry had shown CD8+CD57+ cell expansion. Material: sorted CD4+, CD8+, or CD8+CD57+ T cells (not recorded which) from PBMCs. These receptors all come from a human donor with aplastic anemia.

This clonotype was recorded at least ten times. The CDR3 sequence is CASSEGGYSPLHF. The CDR3 DNA reads as TGTGCCAGCAGCGAGGGGGGTTATTCACCCCTCCACTTT. The gene calls are TRBV9 and TRBJ1-6; the D gene is possibly TRBD1 (6 bases). CDR1 SGDLS and CDR2 YYNGEE come from the germline V gene. This CDR3 contains 13 residues. The V gene lost 3 bases and the J gene lost 8 bases, with 9 bases spanning the gap.

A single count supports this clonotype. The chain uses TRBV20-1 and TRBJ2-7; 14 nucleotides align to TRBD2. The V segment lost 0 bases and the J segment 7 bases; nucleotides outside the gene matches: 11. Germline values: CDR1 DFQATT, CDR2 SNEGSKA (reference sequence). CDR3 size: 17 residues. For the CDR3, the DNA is TGCAGTGCTAGAGACCCCTCGACTAGCGGGAGGGCCCGAGAGCAGTACTTC. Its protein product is CSARDPSTSGRAREQYF.

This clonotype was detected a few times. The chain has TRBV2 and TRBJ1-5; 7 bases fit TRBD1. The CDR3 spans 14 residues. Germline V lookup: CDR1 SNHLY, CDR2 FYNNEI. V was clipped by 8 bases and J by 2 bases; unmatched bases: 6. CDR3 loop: CASATGVGNQPQHF. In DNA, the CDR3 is TGTGCCAGCGCCACAGGGGTCGGCAATCAGCCCCAGCATTTT.

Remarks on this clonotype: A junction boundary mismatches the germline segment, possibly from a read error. CDR3 sequence: CVSSPGNAKEAQYF. In DNA, the CDR3 is TGTGTCAGCAGCCCCGGGAACGCTAAAGAGGCCCAGTACTTC. V usage is TRBV9 and J usage is TRBJ2-5; the D gene is possibly TRBD2 (5 bases). CDR3 length: 14 amino acids. The germline V gene has CDR1 SGDLS and CDR2 YYNGEE.

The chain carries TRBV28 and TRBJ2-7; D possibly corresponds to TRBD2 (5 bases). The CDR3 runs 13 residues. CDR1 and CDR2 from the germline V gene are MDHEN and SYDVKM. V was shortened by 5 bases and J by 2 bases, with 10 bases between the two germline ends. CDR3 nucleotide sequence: TGTGCCAGCAGTGACCGGGATCCCTACGAGCAGTACTTC. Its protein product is CASSDRDPYEQYF.

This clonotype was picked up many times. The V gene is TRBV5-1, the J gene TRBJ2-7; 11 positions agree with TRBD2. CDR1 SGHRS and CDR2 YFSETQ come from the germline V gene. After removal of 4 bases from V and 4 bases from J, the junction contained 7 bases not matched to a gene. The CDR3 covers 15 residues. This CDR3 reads CASSETSGVLYEQYF. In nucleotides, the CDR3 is TGCGCCAGCAGCGAGACTAGCGGGGTTCTATACGAGCAGTACTTC.

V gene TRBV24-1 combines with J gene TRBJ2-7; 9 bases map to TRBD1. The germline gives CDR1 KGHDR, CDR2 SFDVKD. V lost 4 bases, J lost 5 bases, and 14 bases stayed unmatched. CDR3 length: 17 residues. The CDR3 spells CATSDAGTGTPRDEQYF. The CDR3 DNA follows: TGTGCCACCAGTGACGCCGGGACAGGGACTCCGAGGGACGAGCAGTACTTC.

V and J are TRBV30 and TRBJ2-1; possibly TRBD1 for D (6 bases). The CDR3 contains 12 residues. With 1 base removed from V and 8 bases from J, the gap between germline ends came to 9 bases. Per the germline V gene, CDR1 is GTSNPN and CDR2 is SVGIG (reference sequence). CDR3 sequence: CAWSEGVDEQFF. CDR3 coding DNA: TGTGCCTGGAGTGAGGGGGTCGATGAGCAGTTCTTC.

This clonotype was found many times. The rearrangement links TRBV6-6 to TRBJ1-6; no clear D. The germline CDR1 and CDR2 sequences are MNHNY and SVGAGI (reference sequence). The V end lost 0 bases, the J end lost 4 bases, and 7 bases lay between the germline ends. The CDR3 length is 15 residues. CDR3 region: CASSYSNGYNSPLHF. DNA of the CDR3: TGTGCCAGCAGTTACTCGAATGGTTATAATTCACCCCTCCACTTT.

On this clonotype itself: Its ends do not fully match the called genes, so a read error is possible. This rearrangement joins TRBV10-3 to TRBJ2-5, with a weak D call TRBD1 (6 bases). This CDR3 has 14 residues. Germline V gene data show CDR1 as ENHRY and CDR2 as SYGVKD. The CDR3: CASSFGTQAETQYF. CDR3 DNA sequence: TGTGCCAGCAGTTTCGGGACACAGGCAGAGACCCAGTACTTC.

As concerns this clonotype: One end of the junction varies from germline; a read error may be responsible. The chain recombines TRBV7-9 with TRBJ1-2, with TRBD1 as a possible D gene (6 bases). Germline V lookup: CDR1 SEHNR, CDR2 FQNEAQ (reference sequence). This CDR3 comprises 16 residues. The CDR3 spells CASSESTQGSTQGYTF. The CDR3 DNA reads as TGCGCCAGCAGTGAGTCGACTCAGGGGAGCACCCAGGGCTACACCTTC.

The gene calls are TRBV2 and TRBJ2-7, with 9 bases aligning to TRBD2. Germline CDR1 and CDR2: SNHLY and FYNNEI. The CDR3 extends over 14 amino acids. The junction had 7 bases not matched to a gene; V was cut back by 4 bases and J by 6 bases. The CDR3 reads CASSVPAGGPEQYF. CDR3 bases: TGTGCCAGCAGTGTGCCCGCGGGGGGGCCCGAGCAGTACTTC.

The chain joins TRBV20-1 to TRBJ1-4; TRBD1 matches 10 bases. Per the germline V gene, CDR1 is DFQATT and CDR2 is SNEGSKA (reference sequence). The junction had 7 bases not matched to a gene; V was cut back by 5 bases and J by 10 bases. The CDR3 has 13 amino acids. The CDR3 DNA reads TGCAGTGCTGTGGATTGGACAGGGGGAAAACTGTTTTTT. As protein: CSAVDWTGGKLFF.

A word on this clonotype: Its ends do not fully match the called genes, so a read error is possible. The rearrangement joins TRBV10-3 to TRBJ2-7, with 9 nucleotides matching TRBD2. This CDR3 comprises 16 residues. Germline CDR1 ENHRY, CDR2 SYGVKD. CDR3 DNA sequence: TGTGCCAGCAGTTACTCGGCTAGCGGGGACCCATACGAGCAGTACTTC. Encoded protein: CASSYSASGDPYEQYF.

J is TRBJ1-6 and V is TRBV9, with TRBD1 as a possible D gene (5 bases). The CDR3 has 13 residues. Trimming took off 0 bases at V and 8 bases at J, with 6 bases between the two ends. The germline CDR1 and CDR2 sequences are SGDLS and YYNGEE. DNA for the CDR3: TGTGCCAGCAGCGTAGGAGGGGATTCACCCCTCCACTTT. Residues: CASSVGGDSPLHF.

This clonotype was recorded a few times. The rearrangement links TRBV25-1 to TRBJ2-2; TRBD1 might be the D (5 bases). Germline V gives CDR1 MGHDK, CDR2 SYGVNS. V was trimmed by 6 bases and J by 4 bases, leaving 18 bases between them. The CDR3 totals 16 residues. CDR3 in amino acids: CASSLSRAFSTGELFF. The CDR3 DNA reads TGTGCCAGCAGCCTATCCAGGGCCTTTTCCACCGGGGAGCTGTTTTTT.

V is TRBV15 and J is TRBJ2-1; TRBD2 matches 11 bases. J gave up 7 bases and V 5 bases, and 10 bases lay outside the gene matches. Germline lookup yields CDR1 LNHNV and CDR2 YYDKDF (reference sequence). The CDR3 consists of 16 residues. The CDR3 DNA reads TGTGCCACCAGCGGATTTAGCGGGAGGGCCCCAAATGAGCAGTTCTTC. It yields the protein CATSGFSGRAPNEQFF.

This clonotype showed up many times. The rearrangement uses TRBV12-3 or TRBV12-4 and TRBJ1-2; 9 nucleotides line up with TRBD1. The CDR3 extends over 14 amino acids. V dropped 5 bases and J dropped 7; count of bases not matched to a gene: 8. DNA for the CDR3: TGTGCCAGCAGTGCTCCGGGACAGGGTTTTGGCTACACCTTC. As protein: CASSAPGQGFGYTF.

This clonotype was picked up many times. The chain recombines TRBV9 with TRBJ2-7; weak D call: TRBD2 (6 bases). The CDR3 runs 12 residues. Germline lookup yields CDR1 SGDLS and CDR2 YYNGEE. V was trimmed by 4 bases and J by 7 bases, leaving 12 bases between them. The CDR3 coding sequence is TGTGCCAGCAGCTTGGAGGGTCTGGAGCAGTACTTC. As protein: CASSLEGLEQYF.

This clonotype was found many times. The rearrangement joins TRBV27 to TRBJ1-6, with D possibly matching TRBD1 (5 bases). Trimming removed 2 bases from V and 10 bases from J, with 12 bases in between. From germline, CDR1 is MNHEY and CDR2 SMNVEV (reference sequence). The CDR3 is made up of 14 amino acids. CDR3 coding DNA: TGTGCCAGCAGTTTAATGGGGACGCGCTCACCCCTCCACTTT. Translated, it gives CASSLMGTRSPLHF.

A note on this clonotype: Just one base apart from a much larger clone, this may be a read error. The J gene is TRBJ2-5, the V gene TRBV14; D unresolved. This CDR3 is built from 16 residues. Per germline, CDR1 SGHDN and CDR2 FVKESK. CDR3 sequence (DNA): TGTGCCAGCAGCCAAGAGGAGATGAGGTTTTTAGAGACCCAGTGCTTC. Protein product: CASSQEEMRFLETQCF.